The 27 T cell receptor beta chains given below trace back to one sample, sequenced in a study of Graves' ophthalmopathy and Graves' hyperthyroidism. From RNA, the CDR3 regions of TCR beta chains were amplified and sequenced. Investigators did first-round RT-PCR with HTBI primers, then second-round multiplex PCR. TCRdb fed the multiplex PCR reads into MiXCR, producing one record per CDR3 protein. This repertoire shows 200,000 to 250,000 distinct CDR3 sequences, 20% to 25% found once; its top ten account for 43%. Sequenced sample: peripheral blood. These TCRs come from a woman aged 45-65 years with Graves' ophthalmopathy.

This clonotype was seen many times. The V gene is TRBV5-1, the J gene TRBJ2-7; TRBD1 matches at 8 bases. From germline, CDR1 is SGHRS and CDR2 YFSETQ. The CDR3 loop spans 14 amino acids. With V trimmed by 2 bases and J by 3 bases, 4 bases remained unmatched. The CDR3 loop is CASSLRDRSYEQYF. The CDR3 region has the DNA TGCGCCAGCAGCTTACGGGACAGGAGCTACGAGCAGTACTTC.

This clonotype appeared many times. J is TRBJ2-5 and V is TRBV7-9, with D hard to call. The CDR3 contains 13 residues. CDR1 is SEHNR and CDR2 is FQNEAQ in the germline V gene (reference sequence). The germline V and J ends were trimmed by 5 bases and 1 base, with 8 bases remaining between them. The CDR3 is CASSQGIQETQYF. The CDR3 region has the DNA TGTGCCAGCAGCCAAGGGATCCAAGAGACCCAGTACTTC. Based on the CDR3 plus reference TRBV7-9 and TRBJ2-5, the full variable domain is DTGVSQNPRHKITKRGQNVTFRCDPISEHNRLYWYRQTLGQGPEFLTYFQNEAQLEKSRLLSDRFSAERPKGSFSTLEIQRTEQGDSAMYLCASSQGIQETQYFGPGTRLLVL.

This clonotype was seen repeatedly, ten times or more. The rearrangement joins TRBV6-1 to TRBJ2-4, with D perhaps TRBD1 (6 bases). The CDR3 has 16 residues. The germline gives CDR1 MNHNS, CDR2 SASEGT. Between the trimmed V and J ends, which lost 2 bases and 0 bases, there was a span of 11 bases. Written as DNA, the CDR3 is TGTGCCAGCAGTGAACGGCAGGGGAGAGCCAAAAACATTCAGTACTTC. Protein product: CASSERQGRAKNIQYF.

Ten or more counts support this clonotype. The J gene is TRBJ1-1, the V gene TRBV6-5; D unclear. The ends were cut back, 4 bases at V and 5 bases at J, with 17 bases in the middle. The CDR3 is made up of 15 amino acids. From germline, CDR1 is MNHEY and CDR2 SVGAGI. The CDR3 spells CASSSPGDGRTEAFF. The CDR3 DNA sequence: TGTGCCAGCAGTTCACCCGGGGATGGTCGGACTGAAGCTTTCTTT.

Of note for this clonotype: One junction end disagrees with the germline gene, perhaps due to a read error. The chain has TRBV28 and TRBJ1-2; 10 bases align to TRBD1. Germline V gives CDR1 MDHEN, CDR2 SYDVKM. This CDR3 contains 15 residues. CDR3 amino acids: CASSSLGQGRKGYTF. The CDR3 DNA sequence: TGTGCCAGTAGTTCTCTGGGACAGGGGCGGAAAGGCTACACCTTC.

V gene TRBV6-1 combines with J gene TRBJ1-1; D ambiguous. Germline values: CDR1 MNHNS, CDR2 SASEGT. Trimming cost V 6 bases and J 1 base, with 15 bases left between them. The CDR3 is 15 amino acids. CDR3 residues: CASSPTERANTEAFF. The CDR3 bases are TGTGCCAGCAGCCCCACGGAGAGGGCGAACACTGAAGCTTTCTTT.

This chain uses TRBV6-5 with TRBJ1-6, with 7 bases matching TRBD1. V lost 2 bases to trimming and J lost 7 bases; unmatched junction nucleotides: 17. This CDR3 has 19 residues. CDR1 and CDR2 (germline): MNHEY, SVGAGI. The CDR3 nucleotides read TGTGCCAGCAGTTACGTGGACGGGGGGGGAACAGGGGTAAATTCACCCCTCCACTTT. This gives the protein CASSYVDGGGTGVNSPLHF.

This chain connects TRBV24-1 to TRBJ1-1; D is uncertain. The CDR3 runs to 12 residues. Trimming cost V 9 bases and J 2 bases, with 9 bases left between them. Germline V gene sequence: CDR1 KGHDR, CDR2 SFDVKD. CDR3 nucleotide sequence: TGTGCCACCGCCGGGGATAACACTGAAGCTTTCTTT. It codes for CATAGDNTEAFF.

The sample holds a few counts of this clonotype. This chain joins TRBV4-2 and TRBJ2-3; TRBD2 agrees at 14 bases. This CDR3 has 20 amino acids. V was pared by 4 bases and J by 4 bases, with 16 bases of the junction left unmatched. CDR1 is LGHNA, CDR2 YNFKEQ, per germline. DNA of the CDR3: TGTGCCAGCAGCCCAACTCGCCGACTAGCGGGAGGGCCCATTTCAGATACGCAGTATTTT. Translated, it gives CASSPTRRLAGGPISDTQYF.

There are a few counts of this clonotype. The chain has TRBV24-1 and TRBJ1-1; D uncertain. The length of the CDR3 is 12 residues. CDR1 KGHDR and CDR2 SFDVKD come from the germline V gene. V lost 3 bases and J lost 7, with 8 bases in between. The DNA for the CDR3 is TGTGCCACCAGTGATGATGCCGGTGAAGCTTTCTTT. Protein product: CATSDDAGEAFF.

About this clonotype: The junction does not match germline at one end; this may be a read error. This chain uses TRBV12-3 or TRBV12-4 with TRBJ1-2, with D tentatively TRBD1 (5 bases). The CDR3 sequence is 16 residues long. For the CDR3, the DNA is TGTGCCAGCAGTTATTCCGGGAGAGGGGCTATTCATGGCTACAACTTC. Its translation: CASSYSGRGAIHGYNF.

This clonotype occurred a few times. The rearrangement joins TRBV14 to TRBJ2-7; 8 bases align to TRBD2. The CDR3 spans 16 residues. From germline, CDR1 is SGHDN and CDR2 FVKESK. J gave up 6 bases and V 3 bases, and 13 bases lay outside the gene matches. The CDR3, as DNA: TGTGCCAGCAGCCACCGAGGGGGTAGTAGCGGGATCGAGCAGTACTTC. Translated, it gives CASSHRGGSSGIEQYF.

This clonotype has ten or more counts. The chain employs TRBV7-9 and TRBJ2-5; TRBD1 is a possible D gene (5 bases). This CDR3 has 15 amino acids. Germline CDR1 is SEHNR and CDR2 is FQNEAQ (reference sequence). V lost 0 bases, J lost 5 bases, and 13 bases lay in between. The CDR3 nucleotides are TGTGCCAGCAGCTTAGCTTCGCAGGGTCGGGAGACCCAGTACTTC. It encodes CASSLASQGRETQYF.

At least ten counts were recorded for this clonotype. The DNA for the CDR3 is TGTGCCGTTCTAACCGGGACAGGGGGCTACGAGCAGTACTTC. The encoded protein is CAVLTGTGGYEQYF. The V call is TRBV2, the J call TRBJ2-7; 11 positions agree with TRBD1. The V segment lost 11 bases and the J segment 3 bases; nucleotides outside the gene matches: 9. The length of the CDR3 is 14 residues. The V gene's germline CDR1 is SNHLY and CDR2 FYNNEI.

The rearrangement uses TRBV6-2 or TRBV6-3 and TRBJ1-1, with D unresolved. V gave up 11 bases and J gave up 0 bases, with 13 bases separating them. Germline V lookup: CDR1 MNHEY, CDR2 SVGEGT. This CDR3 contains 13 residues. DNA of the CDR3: TGTGCCGCTTCTGAGGGAGTGAACACTGAAGCTTTCTTT. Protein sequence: CAASEGVNTEAFF.

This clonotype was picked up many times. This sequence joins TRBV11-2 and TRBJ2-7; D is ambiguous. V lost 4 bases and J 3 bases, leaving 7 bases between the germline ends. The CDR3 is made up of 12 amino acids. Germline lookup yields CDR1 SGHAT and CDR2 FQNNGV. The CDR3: CASSSDFYEQYF. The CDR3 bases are TGTGCCAGCAGCTCCGACTTCTACGAGCAGTACTTC.

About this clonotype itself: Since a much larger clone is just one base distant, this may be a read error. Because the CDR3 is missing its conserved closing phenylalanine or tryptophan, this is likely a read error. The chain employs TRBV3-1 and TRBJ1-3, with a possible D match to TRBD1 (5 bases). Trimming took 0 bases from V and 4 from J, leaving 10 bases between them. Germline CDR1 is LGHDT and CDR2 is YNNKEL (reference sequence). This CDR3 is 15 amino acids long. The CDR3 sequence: CASSQDGGAGNTIYL. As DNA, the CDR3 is TGTGCCAGCAGCCAAGATGGAGGGGCAGGAAACACCATATATCTT.

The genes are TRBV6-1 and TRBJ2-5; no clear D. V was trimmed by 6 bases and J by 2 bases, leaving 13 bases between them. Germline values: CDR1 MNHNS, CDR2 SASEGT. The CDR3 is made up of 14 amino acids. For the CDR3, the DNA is TGTGCCAGCAGCCACCATTCGTCGCAAGAGACCCAGTACTTC. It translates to CASSHHSSQETQYF.

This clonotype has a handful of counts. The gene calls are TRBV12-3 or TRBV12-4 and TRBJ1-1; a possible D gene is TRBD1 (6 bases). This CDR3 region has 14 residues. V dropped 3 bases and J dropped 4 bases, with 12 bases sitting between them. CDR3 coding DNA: TGTGCCAGCAGTTTTTTGCAGACAGGCACTGAAGCTTTCTTT. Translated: CASSFLQTGTEAFF.

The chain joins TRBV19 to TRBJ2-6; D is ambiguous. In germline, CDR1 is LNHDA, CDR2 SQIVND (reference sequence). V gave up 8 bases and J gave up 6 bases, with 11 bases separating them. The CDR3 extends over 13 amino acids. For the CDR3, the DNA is TGTGCCAGTGACACAACTGAGGCCAACGTCCTGACTTTC. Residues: CASDTTEANVLTF. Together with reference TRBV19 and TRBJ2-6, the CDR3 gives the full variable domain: DGGITQSPKYLFRKEGQNVTLSCEQNLNHDAMYWYRQDPGQGLRLIYYSQIVNDFQKGDIAEGYSVSREKKESFPLTVTSAQKNPTAFYLCASDTTEANVLTFGAGSRLTVL.

This chain's CDR3 is CASSLRGLRSYGYTF. In DNA, the CDR3 is TGTGCCAGCAGCTTGCGGGGACTTCGCTCCTATGGCTACACCTTC. This chain links TRBV12-3 or TRBV12-4 with TRBJ1-2, with D possibly matching TRBD1 (5 bases). With 6 bases removed from V and 4 bases from J, the gap between germline ends came to 18 bases. The CDR3 is 15 residues long.

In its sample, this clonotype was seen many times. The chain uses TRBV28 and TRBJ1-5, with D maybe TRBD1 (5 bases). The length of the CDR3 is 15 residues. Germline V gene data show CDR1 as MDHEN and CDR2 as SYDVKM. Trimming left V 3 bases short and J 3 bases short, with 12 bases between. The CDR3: CASSLPGTFNQPQHF. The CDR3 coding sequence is TGTGCCAGCAGTTTGCCAGGGACCTTCAATCAGCCCCAGCATTTT.

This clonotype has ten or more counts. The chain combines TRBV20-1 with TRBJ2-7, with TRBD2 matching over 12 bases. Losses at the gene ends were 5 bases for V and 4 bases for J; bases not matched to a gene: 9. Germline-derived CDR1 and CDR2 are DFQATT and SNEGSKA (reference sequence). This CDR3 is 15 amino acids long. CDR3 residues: CSAPKRTSGNYEQYF. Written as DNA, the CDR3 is TGCAGTGCTCCGAAACGGACTAGCGGGAATTACGAGCAGTACTTC.

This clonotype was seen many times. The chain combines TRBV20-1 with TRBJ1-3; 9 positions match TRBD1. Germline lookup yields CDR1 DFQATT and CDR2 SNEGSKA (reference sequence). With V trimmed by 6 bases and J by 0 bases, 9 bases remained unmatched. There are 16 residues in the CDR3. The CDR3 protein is CSAQDRGTSSGNTIYF. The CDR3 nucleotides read TGCAGTGCCCAGGACAGGGGAACGAGCTCTGGAAACACCATATATTTT.

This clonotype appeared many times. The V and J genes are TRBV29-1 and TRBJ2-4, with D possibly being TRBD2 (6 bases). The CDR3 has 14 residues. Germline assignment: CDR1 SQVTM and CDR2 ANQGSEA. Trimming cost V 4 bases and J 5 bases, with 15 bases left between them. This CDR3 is CSVAPVGEENIQYF. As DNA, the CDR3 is TGCAGCGTTGCCCCTGTGGGGGAGGAAAACATTCAGTACTTC.

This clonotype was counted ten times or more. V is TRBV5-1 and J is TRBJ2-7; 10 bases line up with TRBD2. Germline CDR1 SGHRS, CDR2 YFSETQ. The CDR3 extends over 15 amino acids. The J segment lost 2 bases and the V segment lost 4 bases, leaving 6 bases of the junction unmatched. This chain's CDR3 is CASSVTSGTPYEQYF. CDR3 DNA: TGCGCCAGCAGCGTCACTAGCGGGACCCCCTACGAGCAGTACTTC.

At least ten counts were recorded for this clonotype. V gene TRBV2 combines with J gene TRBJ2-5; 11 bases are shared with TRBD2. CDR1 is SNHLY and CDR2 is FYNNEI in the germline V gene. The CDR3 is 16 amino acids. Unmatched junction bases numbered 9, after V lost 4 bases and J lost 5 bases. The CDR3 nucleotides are TGTGCCAGCAGTGCTCGACTAGCGGGACCCGCTGAGACCCAGTACTTC. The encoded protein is CASSARLAGPAETQYF.